This TCR beta chain is drawn from a study of blood T cell repertoires in COVID-19. Whole-study context: The United States, Italy and Spain supplied acute and convalescent COVID-19 samples. Nucleic acid was either cDNA or gDNA, and it came from T cells, B-cell-depleted T cells, or PBMCs.

The Seattle site enrolled patients during active infection and followed them longitudinally. Original methodology: The authors estimated nucleated cell counts from reference gene primer amplification. Assay: immunoSEQ multiplex PCR; the TCRdb copy retains only in-frame clones and omits some. The DNA gave D and trimming, while V, J and clone size come from that table. The sample contains 90,000 to 100,000 clones, about 89% of which appear only once. The CDR3 loop spans 15 amino acids. Germline V gene lookup returns CDR1 SGHRS and CDR2 YFSETQ. Trimming at V came to 0 bases and at J to 3 bases, leaving 1 base not matched to a gene.

The sample taken for sequencing was peripheral blood. This clonotype originated in a man aged 55 to 70 with COVID-19, enrolled during active disease. J is TRBJ2-1 and V is TRBV5-1, with 9 bases identical to TRBD2. CDR3 DNA: TGCGCCAGCAGCTTGGCGACTAGCGGCTACAATGAGCAGTTCTTC. Translating it yields CASSLATSGYNEQFF.